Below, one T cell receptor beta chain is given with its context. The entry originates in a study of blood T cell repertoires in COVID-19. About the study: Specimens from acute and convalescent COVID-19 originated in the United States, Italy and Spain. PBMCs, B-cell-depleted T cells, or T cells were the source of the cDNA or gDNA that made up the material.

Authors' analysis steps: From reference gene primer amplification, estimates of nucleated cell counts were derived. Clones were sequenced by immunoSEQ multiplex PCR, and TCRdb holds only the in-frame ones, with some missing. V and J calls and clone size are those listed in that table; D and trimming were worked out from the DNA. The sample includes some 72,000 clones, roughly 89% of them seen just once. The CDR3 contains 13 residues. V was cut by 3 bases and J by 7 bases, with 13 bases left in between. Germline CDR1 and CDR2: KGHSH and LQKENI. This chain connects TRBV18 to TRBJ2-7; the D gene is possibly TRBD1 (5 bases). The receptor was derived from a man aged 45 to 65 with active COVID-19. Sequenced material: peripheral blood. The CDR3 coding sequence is TGTGCCAGCTCACCTGGGCAGGGAAGGGAGCAGTACTTC. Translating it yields CASSPGQGREQYF. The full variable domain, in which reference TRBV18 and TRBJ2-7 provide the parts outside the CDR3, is NAGVMQNPRHLVRRRGQEARLRCSPMKGHSHVYWYRQLPEEGLKFMVYLQKENIIDESGMPKERFSAEFPKEGPSILRIQQVVRGDSAAYFCASSPGQGREQYFGPGTRLTVT.